The present T cell receptor beta chain was sequenced within a study of Ad26.COV2.S vaccination and SARS-CoV-2 variants. Looking at the study overall: The donor belonged to the COV1001 Ad26.COV2.S trial arm. Once or twice, 56 days apart, Ad26.COV2.S was delivered intramuscularly. General study findings and limits: Relative to placebo recipients, vaccine recipients exhibited elevated spike-specific TCR breadth. Reported post-vaccination CD8+ and CD4+ T cell responses to spike showed substantial breadth.

The germline V gene encodes CDR1 MNHEY and CDR2 SMNVEV (reference sequence). Trimming removed 0 bases from V and 10 bases from J, with 13 bases in between. This CDR3 comprises 15 residues. This sample's treatment: over 15 received Ad26.COV2.S at low or high dose, single or two shots; 5 received placebo; per-sample allocation not given. Sample collection was performed on day 63 after the first vaccine or placebo injection. This clone was observed a few times. Its target is not known. The assay was immunoSEQ multiplex PCR, and TCRdb's table has in-frame clones only and misses some. The sample shows about 250,000 clones, around 90% of them seen only once.

This receptor was identified in a person between 18 and 59 years old who received the Ad26.COV2.S COVID-19 vaccine or a placebo. The chain carries TRBV27 and TRBJ1-6; TRBD1 is a possible D gene (6 bases). Sequences were derived from peripheral blood, sampled in a trial of Ad26.COV2.S vaccine versus placebo. As DNA, the CDR3 is TGTGCCAGCAGTTTATCGATAGGGGGGTGGTCACCCCTCCACTTT. Its translation: CASSLSIGGWSPLHF.